Shown below are 4 T cell receptor beta chains from a single sample sequenced in a study of shared clonotypes between healthy human individuals. The assay was immunoSEQ multiplex PCR, and TCRdb's table has in-frame clones only and misses some. The sample includes under 600,000 clones, roughly four fifths of them seen just once. The source material was PBMCs. The origin of the receptors is a woman aged 40 to 55 in good health. Some clones in this sample may be carry-over from other donors' samples.

This rearrangement joins TRBV7-9 to TRBJ2-1; TRBD2 matches at 14 bases. Germline V CDR1 and CDR2: SEHNR, FQNEAQ (reference sequence). J gave up 1 base and V 5 bases, and 10 bases lay outside the gene matches. CDR3 length: 19 residues. This CDR3 is CASSAWGLAGVRSYNEQFF. Written as DNA, the CDR3 is TGTGCCAGCAGCGCCTGGGGACTAGCGGGAGTAAGGTCCTACAATGAGCAGTTCTTC.

The V call is TRBV5-1, the J call TRBJ2-1; possibly TRBD1 or TRBD2 for D (5 bases each). The germline V gene has CDR1 SGHRS and CDR2 YFSETQ. V lost 0 bases and J 0 bases, leaving 13 bases between the germline ends. This CDR3 contains 17 residues. Here the CDR3 DNA reads TGCGCCAGCAGCTTGGGACCGGGGCCGACCTCCTACAATGAGCAGTTCTTC. Protein sequence: CASSLGPGPTSYNEQFF.

With regard to this clone: The sample carries other DNA sequences with the same CDR3. This chain joins TRBV6-5 and TRBJ2-7, with 12 bases matching TRBD2. The V and J ends lost 6 bases and 7 bases, in that order; junction bases with no gene match: 4. Germline V lookup: CDR1 MNHEY, CDR2 SVGAGI. The CDR3 contains 13 residues. Here the CDR3 reads CASRGGLAGEQYF. The CDR3 DNA sequence: TGTGCCAGCAGGGGAGGACTAGCGGGAGAGCAGTACTTC.

The V and J genes are TRBV30 and TRBJ1-5, with D maybe TRBD1 (5 bases). Germline V gene lookup returns CDR1 GTSNPN and CDR2 SVGIG (reference sequence). This CDR3 has 12 amino acids. V gave up 7 bases and J gave up 4 bases, with 11 bases separating them. The CDR3 nucleotides are TGTGCCTCCGGGACTCCTAATCAGCCCCAGCATTTT. Its translation: CASGTPNQPQHF.